These 29 T cell receptor beta chains originate from one sample sequenced in a study of cytomegalovirus exposure and HLA in healthy donors. Primers included in the PCR were 60 Vbeta and 13 Jbeta primers. Only in-frame clones appear in the TCRdb table, and some are missing; sequencing was by immunoSEQ multiplex PCR. The sample yields around 190,000 clones, around 82% seen once. The specimen was PBMCs. These receptor sequences come from a man aged 40-49 years in good health and CMV-seropositive.

This clone has a handful of counts. Here the CDR3 reads CASSSTGPNQPQHF. The CDR3 DNA is TGTGCCAGCAGCTCGACAGGGCCCAATCAGCCCCAGCATTTT. The chain is built from TRBV7-9 and TRBJ1-5, with 7 bases lining up with TRBD1. J gave up 3 bases and V 4 bases, and 3 bases lay outside the gene matches. This CDR3 region has 14 residues. Germline CDR1 and CDR2: SEHNR and FQNEAQ (reference sequence).

This clone was seen more than once but under ten times. This rearrangement joins TRBV28 to TRBJ2-1, with 15 nucleotides matching TRBD2. The germline gives CDR1 MDHEN, CDR2 SYDVKM. V lost 6 bases and J lost 0; bases outside the gene matches: 3. The CDR3 is 17 amino acids. The CDR3 spells CASRGTSGRSSYNEQFF. The CDR3 DNA reads TGTGCCAGCAGGGGGACTAGCGGGAGGAGCTCCTACAATGAGCAGTTCTTC. Using reference TRBV28 and TRBJ2-1 for the parts outside the CDR3, the full variable domain is DVKVTQSSRYLVKRTGEKVFLECVQDMDHENMFWYRQDPGLGLRLIYFSYDVKMKEKGDIPEGYSVSREKKERFSLILESASTNQTSMYLCASRGTSGRSSYNEQFFGPGTRLTVL.

The chain employs TRBV11-2 and TRBJ2-1, with a weak D call TRBD2 (6 bases). The CDR3 contains 14 residues. Germline CDR1 is SGHAT and CDR2 is FQNNGV. Trimming removed 3 bases at V and 7 bases at J, with 13 bases between. Here the CDR3 reads CASSFRPSDNEQFF. CDR3 nucleotides: TGTGCCAGCAGCTTCCGGCCTAGCGATAATGAGCAGTTCTTC.

The gene calls are TRBV28 and TRBJ1-1, with D unclear. In germline, CDR1 is MDHEN, CDR2 SYDVKM. This CDR3 region has 15 residues. The ends were cut back, 5 bases at V and 0 bases at J, with 13 bases in the middle. The CDR3 region is CASSLSEWMNTEAFF. DNA of the CDR3: TGTGCCAGCAGTCTCTCGGAGTGGATGAACACTGAAGCTTTCTTT.

The chain employs TRBV28 and TRBJ2-7; TRBD1 aligns across 8 bases. The trim removed 4 bases at V and 0 bases at J, leaving 14 bases unmatched. CDR3 size: 18 residues. Germline CDR1 MDHEN, CDR2 SYDVKM. The CDR3 sequence: CASSYYLSDRESSYEQYF. The CDR3 nucleotides are TGTGCCAGCAGTTACTATCTCTCGGACAGGGAGAGCTCCTACGAGCAGTACTTC.

The chain is built from TRBV6-1 and TRBJ2-1, with a tentative D call TRBD2 (5 bases). The CDR3 totals 12 residues. The V gene lost 11 bases and the J gene lost 1 base, with 9 bases spanning the gap. CDR1 is MNHNS, CDR2 SASEGT, per germline. The CDR3 here is CAGSRSYNEQFF. CDR3 nucleotide sequence: TGTGCCGGGAGTAGGTCCTACAATGAGCAGTTCTTC.

A remark on this clone: In the same sample, other DNA sequences code for this CDR3. V gene TRBV6-4 combines with J gene TRBJ2-7, with a tentative D call TRBD1 (5 bases). CDR1 and CDR2 from the germline V gene are MRHNA and SNTAGT. Between the trimmed V and J ends, which lost 8 bases and 4 bases, there was a span of 15 bases. The CDR3 has 13 amino acids. CDR3: CASGFGQGYEQYF. The CDR3 region has the DNA TGTGCCAGCGGTTTCGGGCAGGGATACGAGCAGTACTTC.

This clone was detected only once. This rearrangement joins TRBV7-2 to TRBJ1-1; 8 nucleotides match TRBD1. Germline values: CDR1 SGHTA, CDR2 FQGNSA. This CDR3 is built from 14 residues. V shed 5 bases and J 3 bases; nucleotides not matched to a gene: 5. The CDR3 sequence is CASSLRQGYTEAFF. The CDR3 DNA follows: TGTGCCAGCAGCCTCCGACAGGGGTACACTGAAGCTTTCTTT.

The rearrangement uses TRBV9 and TRBJ2-1, with 7 bases lining up with TRBD2. V lost 0 bases and J lost 4; bases outside the gene matches: 4. The CDR3 spans 15 residues. From germline, CDR1 is SGDLS and CDR2 YYNGEE. This CDR3 is CASSVELAPYNEQFF. The CDR3 DNA is TGTGCCAGCAGCGTAGAACTAGCGCCATACAATGAGCAGTTCTTC.

The chain combines TRBV5-1 with TRBJ2-7; 8 nucleotides align to TRBD1. Germline V CDR1 and CDR2: SGHRS, YFSETQ. The CDR3 runs 15 residues. The V and J ends lost 4 bases and 0 bases, in that order; junction bases with no gene match: 6. The chain's CDR3 is CASSMRQGHSYEQYF. For the CDR3, the DNA is TGCGCCAGCAGCATGCGACAGGGGCACTCCTACGAGCAGTACTTC. Drawing the rest from reference TRBV5-1 and TRBJ2-7, the complete variable domain is KAGVTQTPRYLIKTRGQQVTLSCSPISGHRSVSWYQQTPGQGLQFLFEYFSETQRNKGNFPGRFSGRQFSNSRSEMNVSTLELGDSALYLCASSMRQGHSYEQYFGPGTRLTVT.

This CDR3 reads CASSLVGQQYGYTF. In DNA form, the CDR3 reads TGTGCCAGCAGCTTAGTGGGACAGCAATATGGCTACACCTTC. The gene calls are TRBV11-1 and TRBJ1-2; TRBD1 matches 7 bases. The CDR3 runs 14 residues. CDR1 is SGHAT, CDR2 FQDESV, per germline (reference sequence). V shed 1 base, J shed 5 bases, and the junction held 4 bases outside the gene matches.

The rearrangement links TRBV28 to TRBJ2-2, with 11 bases fitting TRBD2. V trimming: 6 bases; J trimming: 4 bases; junction bases outside the gene matches: 10. CDR1 and CDR2 (germline): MDHEN, SYDVKM. The CDR3 runs 17 residues. The CDR3 protein is CASRSLAGEGSTGELFF. The CDR3 bases are TGTGCCAGCAGGTCACTAGCGGGAGAGGGGAGCACCGGGGAGCTGTTTTTT.

The V and J genes are TRBV28 and TRBJ2-7; a weak D match, TRBD2 (5 bases). Germline CDR1 MDHEN, CDR2 SYDVKM. This CDR3 is 16 amino acids long. V gave up 1 base and J gave up 3 bases, with 16 bases separating them. The CDR3 region is CASSLSPDSERYEQYF. In nucleotides, the CDR3 is TGTGCCAGCAGTTTATCGCCGGACTCAGAACGCTACGAGCAGTACTTC.

The chain combines TRBV6-5 with TRBJ2-7, with D tentatively TRBD2 (6 bases). CDR1 and CDR2 (germline): MNHEY, SVGAGI. CDR3 length: 15 residues. Trimming stripped 3 bases from V and 0 bases from J, with 12 bases between. The CDR3 bases are TGTGCCAGCAGTTATGAGAGCGGGTACTCCTACGAGCAGTACTTC. This sequence encodes CASSYESGYSYEQYF.

Points on this clone: At the DNA level, this CDR3 is encoded by other sequences in the same sample as well. The chain couples TRBV18 to TRBJ1-4, with 8 nucleotides matching TRBD1. The CDR3 extends over 16 amino acids. V was clipped by 6 bases and J by 0 bases; unmatched bases: 6. From germline, CDR1 is KGHSH and CDR2 LQKENI. The CDR3 loop reads CASSPQGAATNEKLFF. The DNA of the CDR3 is TGTGCCAGCTCGCCCCAGGGGGCCGCAACTAATGAAAAACTGTTTTTT.

A single count supports this clone. The J gene is TRBJ2-7, the V gene TRBV5-4; D call uncertain. Germline V gene data show CDR1 as SGHNT and CDR2 as YYREEE (reference sequence). V was pared by 0 bases and J by 0 bases, with 7 bases between. The CDR3 has 14 amino acids. This CDR3 is CASSLAVSSYEQYF. DNA of the CDR3: TGTGCCAGCAGCTTGGCCGTTAGCTCCTACGAGCAGTACTTC.

In its sample, this clone was seen a few times. V and J are TRBV27 and TRBJ1-1; tentatively, D is TRBD1 (6 bases). The CDR3 sequence is 15 residues long. The germline V gene encodes CDR1 MNHEY and CDR2 SMNVEV (reference sequence). Trimming cost V 6 bases and J 1 base, with 15 bases left between them. CDR3 sequence: CASSPRTGTNTEAFF. In nucleotides, the CDR3 is TGTGCCAGCAGCCCAAGAACAGGGACGAACACTGAAGCTTTCTTT.

Only one count was recorded for this clone. The V gene is TRBV7-2, the J gene TRBJ1-2, with D possibly TRBD1 on 6 matching bases. Germline-derived CDR1 and CDR2 are SGHTA and FQGNSA. The length of the CDR3 is 16 residues. Trimming removed 3 bases at V and 6 bases at J, with 20 bases between. CDR3 sequence reads: CASSFPPGTGWDGYTF. In DNA form, the CDR3 reads TGTGCCAGCAGCTTCCCGCCCGGAACAGGGTGGGATGGCTACACCTTC.

The chain combines TRBV6-1 with TRBJ1-2; 11 positions agree with TRBD1. CDR1 MNHNS and CDR2 SASEGT come from the germline V gene. This CDR3 contains 16 residues. Unmatched junction bases numbered 6, after V lost 1 base and J lost 5 bases. The DNA for the CDR3 is TGTGCCAGCAGTGAAGGGACAGGGGGCGGTTGGTATGGCTACACCTTC. Encoded protein: CASSEGTGGGWYGYTF.

The V call is TRBV5-5, the J call TRBJ2-3; 10 bases align to TRBD2. Per germline, CDR1 SGHKS and CDR2 YYEKEE (reference sequence). V shed 0 bases and J 8 bases; nucleotides not matched to a gene: 18. The CDR3 has 19 residues. The CDR3 protein is CASSLEFLASGSRLGTQYF. The DNA of the CDR3 is TGTGCCAGCAGCTTGGAATTTTTGGCTAGCGGGAGTAGATTGGGTACGCAGTATTTT.

This clone came up a few times. The CDR3 is CASRPGPGAGQFF. CDR3 in DNA: TGTGCCAGCAGACCGGGACCAGGGGCAGGGCAGTTCTTC. The rearrangement links TRBV2 to TRBJ2-1, with D perhaps TRBD1 (6 bases). Trimming removed 6 bases from V and 12 bases from J, with 18 bases in between. This CDR3 is 13 amino acids long. Germline assignment: CDR1 SNHLY and CDR2 FYNNEI.

This chain joins TRBV25-1 and TRBJ2-7, with a tentative D call TRBD2 (6 bases). The V gene's germline CDR1 is MGHDK and CDR2 SYGVNS. Between the trimmed V and J ends, which lost 3 bases and 6 bases, there was a span of 15 bases. This CDR3 comprises 14 residues. CDR3: CASSDAGSTSEQYF. The DNA of the CDR3 is TGTGCCAGCAGTGATGCGGGATCGACTAGCGAGCAGTACTTC.

This clone was detected once. CDR3 region: CASSLSRAAISYEQYF. The DNA for the CDR3 is TGTGCCAGCAGCTTAAGTAGAGCGGCGATATCCTACGAGCAGTACTTC. The V call is TRBV7-2, the J call TRBJ2-7; a possible D gene is TRBD2 (5 bases). Germline lookup yields CDR1 SGHTA and CDR2 FQGNSA. Deletions cut 2 bases from V and 1 base from J, with 15 bases between. CDR3 length: 16 amino acids.

This clone has just a few counts. The chain combines TRBV29-1 with TRBJ1-1; 7 bases match TRBD1. The CDR3 is made up of 12 amino acids. V was pared by 6 bases and J by 6 bases, with 7 bases of the junction left unmatched. Germline CDR1 reads SQVTM; CDR2 reads ANQGSEA. CDR3 sequence: CSVLGGTAEAFF. The CDR3 nucleotides read TGCAGCGTCCTAGGGGGGACAGCTGAAGCTTTCTTT.

This clone turned up a few times. The rearrangement joins TRBV25-1 to TRBJ2-1; 8 bases line up with TRBD1. CDR3 size: 12 residues. The V gene's germline CDR1 is MGHDK and CDR2 SYGVNS. After removal of 8 bases from V and 10 bases from J, the junction contained 7 bases not matched to a gene. The CDR3 region has the DNA TGTGCCAGCGCTCAGGGGGCGCGGGAGCAGTTCTTC. Its translation: CASAQGAREQFF.

In this sample, this clone turned up once. The gene calls are TRBV13 and TRBJ2-7, with D perhaps matching TRBD2 (5 bases). V lost 5 bases and J 2 bases, leaving 10 bases between the germline ends. Germline loops: CDR1 PRHDT, CDR2 FYEKMQ (reference sequence). The CDR3 totals 13 residues. The chain's CDR3 is CASSGSGAYEQYF. CDR3 nucleotide sequence: TGTGCCAGCAGCGGGAGTGGCGCCTACGAGCAGTACTTC. Full variable domain (remainder filled in from reference TRBV13 and TRBJ2-7): AAGVIQSPRHLIKEKRETATLKCYPIPRHDTVYWYQQGPGQDPQFLISFYEKMQSDKGSIPDRFSAQQFSDYHSELNMSSLELGDSALYFCASSGSGAYEQYFGPGTRLTVT.

V usage is TRBV27 and J usage is TRBJ1-1, with D uncertain. Germline values: CDR1 MNHEY, CDR2 SMNVEV (reference sequence). V was cut by 0 bases and J by 2 bases, with 7 bases left in between. This CDR3 contains 14 residues. The CDR3 here is CASSLSRTNTEAFF. CDR3 DNA sequence: TGTGCCAGCAGTTTATCTCGGACTAACACTGAAGCTTTCTTT.

The chain couples TRBV18 to TRBJ2-2; no firm D call. V gave up 4 bases and J gave up 0 bases, with 12 bases separating them. The length of the CDR3 is 16 residues. Looked up from germline, CDR1 is KGHSH and CDR2 is LQKENI. DNA for the CDR3: TGTGCCAGCTCACGCCGGAGTGATCCGAACACCGGGGAGCTGTTTTTT. Translated: CASSRRSDPNTGELFF.

The genes are TRBV7-2 and TRBJ2-1, with 14 positions matching TRBD2. Germline trimming cut 6 bases from V and 0 bases from J; bases unmatched to any gene: 10. Looked up from germline, CDR1 is SGHTA and CDR2 is FQGNSA. The CDR3 covers 19 residues. In DNA, the CDR3 is TGTGCCAGCAGTAGCGGGACTAGCGGGAGAGGGCACTCCTACAATGAGCAGTTCTTC. As protein: CASSSGTSGRGHSYNEQFF.